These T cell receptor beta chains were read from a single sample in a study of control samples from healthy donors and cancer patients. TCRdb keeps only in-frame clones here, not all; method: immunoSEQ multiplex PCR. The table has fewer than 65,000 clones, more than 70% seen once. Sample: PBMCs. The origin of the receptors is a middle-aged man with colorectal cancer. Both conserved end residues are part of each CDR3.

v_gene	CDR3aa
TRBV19	CASSVLAVRSSGANALTF
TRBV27	CASSLRGGRTEAFF
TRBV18	CASSPTGGLDQPQHF
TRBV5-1	CASSLVVTQNTEAFF
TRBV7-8	CASSSFGDLNEKLFF
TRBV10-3	CAISESRDTTLGGYTF
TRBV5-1	CASSSSTGGYAGELFF
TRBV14	CASSQDRPQGATGELFF
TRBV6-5	CASSYVAMGGHEQYF
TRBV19	CASSVRLAGGNSYEQYF
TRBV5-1	CASSLSQGDVRTEAFF
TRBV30	CALRDRGAEQYF
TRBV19	CASSTTGTKNSNQPQHF
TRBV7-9	CASSLALAGPTYNEQFF
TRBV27	CASRSTTSGRRYEQFF
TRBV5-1	CASTSGDRGYEQYF
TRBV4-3	CASSQEGLTGGNTEAFF
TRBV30	CALGGHNQPQHF
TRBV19	CATAGQGAAGELFF
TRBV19	CASSMGHRTQAFF
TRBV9	CASSVGKWIPEDSYYGYTF
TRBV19	CASSIERSGANVLTF
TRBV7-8	CASSPDSAVYGYTF
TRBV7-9	CASSTGTSGSGEQFF
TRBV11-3	CASSFPGLGSNEQFF
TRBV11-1	CASSLGRRAPYEQYF
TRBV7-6	CASSTGTGGNTGELFF
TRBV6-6	CASSPGLAGALGTGELFF
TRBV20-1	CSASPDRSSGNTIYF
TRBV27	CATQGAVPGFNYGYTF
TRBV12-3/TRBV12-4	CASSDTDTQYF
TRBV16	CASSHNPQRSPLHF
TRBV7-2	CASSLALAWTYEQYF
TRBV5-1	CASSLGPGSQSGPQHF
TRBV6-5	CASSYSKNYGYTF
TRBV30	CAWSSVPSYNEQFF
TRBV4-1	CASSPTGVSEKLFF
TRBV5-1	CASSFREGRETQYF
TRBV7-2	CASSLASYSTNQPQHF
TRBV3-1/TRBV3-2	CASSPGQAKAFF
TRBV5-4	CASSFMADRELFF
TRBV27	CASSLARTGGTDTQYF
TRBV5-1	CASSLDFRDFSEGLFF
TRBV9	CASSVQQVTTLDYGYTF
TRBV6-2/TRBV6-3	CASSYDDNEQFF
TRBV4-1	CASSPVGAHTGELFF
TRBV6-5	CASSYSRLSYEQYF
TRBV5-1	CASSLSPWAEAFF
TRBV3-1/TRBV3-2	CASSRRPLETQYF
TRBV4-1	CASSQDVRREVGDTEAFF
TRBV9	CASSVTGYYNSPLHF
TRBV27	CASSSAGGGQETQYF
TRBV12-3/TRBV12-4	CASSPPGDTQYF
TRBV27	CASSHKIVRAKNTEAFF
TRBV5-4	CASSFGDPDYEQYF
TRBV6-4	CASSPVAGETQYF
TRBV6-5	CASSPQVRNYGYTF